This T cell receptor (beta chain) emerged from a study of neurological immune-mediated disorders. There are many counts of this clonotype. The CDR3 consists of 15 residues. The trim removed 5 bases at V and 1 base at J, leaving 4 bases unmatched. The V gene's germline CDR1 is SGHRS and CDR2 YFSETQ. TCRdb re-called the 5' RACE reads with MiXCR, one entry per CDR3 protein. Of 50,000 to 70,000 distinct CDR3 sequences in the sample, 3.5% to 5% were seen once. The chain links TRBV5-1 to TRBJ2-1, with 9 bases that match TRBD2. The TCR sequence derives from a man aged 25-45 years with multiple sclerosis. Sequenced sample: PBMCs. CDR3 nucleotides: TGCGCCAGCAGTTCGAGCGGGGGGTCCTACAATGAGCAGTTCTTC. It is translated as CASSSSGGSYNEQFF.